This entry is about one TCR beta chain. TCRdb's table, derived via immunoSEQ multiplex PCR, lists solely in-frame clones and lacks some. The profile covers 450,000 to 650,000 clones, with around 78% appearing a single time and 0.013% taken by the ten largest. The sample originates from a study of shared T cell receptors in the human thymus. V was clipped by 3 bases and J by 2 bases, with 18 bases between them. This CDR3 has 17 amino acids. CDR1 SGDLS and CDR2 YYNGEE come from the germline V gene. These data were likewise used in another study, on human thymus T cells. That publication notes: Thymic samples were excised during corrective heart operations. There appeared to be biased usage of V and J genes in thymic and blood repertoires. Overlap was high between thymic repertoires from unrelated individuals, as reported in related research.

V and J are TRBV9 and TRBJ2-1; D gene unclear. Sequencing was carried out using thymocytes. This TCR was recovered from a boy under three years old with a congenital heart defect. The CDR3 nucleotides are TGTGCCAGCAGCGCGAGGCCCCTACCAATTACCTACAATGAGCAGTTCTTC. This encodes CASSARPLPITYNEQFF.